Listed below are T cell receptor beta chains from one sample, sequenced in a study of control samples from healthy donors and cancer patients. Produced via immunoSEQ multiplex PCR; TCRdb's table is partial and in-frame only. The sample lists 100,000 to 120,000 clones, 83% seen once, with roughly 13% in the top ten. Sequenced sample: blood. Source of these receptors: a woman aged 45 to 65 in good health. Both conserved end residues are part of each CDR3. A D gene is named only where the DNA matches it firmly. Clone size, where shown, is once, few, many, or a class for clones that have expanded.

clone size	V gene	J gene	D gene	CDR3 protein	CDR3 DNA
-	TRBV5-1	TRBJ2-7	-	CASSLISSYEQYF	TGCGCCAGCAGCTTGATCAGTTCCTACGAGCAGTACTTC
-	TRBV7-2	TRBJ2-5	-	CASGMGGWQETQYF	TGTGCCAGCGGCATGGGGGGTTGGCAGGAGACCCAGTACTTC
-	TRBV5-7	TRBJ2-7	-	CASSPEHRANYEQYF	TGTGCCAGCAGCCCGGAACACAGGGCTAACTACGAGCAGTACTTC
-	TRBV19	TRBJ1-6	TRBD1	CASSEDRGFDSPLHF	TGTGCCAGTAGTGAGGACAGGGGTTTCGATTCACCCCTCCACTTT
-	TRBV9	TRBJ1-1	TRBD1	CASSVQAGGGNTEAFF	TGTGCCAGCAGCGTACAAGCAGGGGGCGGTAACACTGAAGCTTTCTTT
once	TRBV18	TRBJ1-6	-	CASSLTDKSYNSPLHF	TGTGCCAGCTCACTCACGGACAAAAGCTATAATTCACCCCTCCACTTT
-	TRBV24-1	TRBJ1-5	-	CATSDHHRGPNQPQHF	TGTGCCACCAGTGACCACCACCGGGGCCCCAATCAGCCCCAGCATTTT
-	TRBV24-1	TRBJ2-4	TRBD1	CATSEGKGAKHIQYF	TGTGCCACCAGTGAGGGAAAGGGGGCGAAGCACATTCAGTACTTC
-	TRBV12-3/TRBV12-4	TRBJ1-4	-	CASSLGEGLRLFF	TGTGCCAGCAGTTTAGGGGAGGGTCTCAGACTGTTTTTT
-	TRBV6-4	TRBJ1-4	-	CASTMGRVREKLFF	TGTGCCAGCACCATGGGTCGGGTCCGGGAAAAACTGTTTTTT
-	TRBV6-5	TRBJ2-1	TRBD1	CASRRDRGSYNEQFF	TGTGCCAGCAGACGGGACAGGGGATCCTACAATGAGCAGTTCTTC
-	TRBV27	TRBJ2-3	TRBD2	CASRPLGGGARDTQYF	TGTGCCAGCAGGCCCCTAGGCGGGGGGGCCAGGGATACGCAGTATTTT
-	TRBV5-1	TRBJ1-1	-	CASSPGWTEAFF	TGCGCCAGCAGCCCCGGGTGGACTGAAGCTTTCTTT
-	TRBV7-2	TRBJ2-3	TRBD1	CASSLNAGGRADTGPQYF	TGTGCCAGCAGCTTAAACGCAGGGGGCAGGGCAGATACGGGCCCGCAGTATTTT
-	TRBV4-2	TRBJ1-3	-	CASSQELRSFGNTIYF	TGTGCCAGCAGCCAAGAATTAAGAAGCTTTGGAAACACCATATATTTT
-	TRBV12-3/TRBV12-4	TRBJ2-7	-	CASSPARDYEQYF	TGTGCCAGCAGCCCAGCACGGGATTACGAGCAGTACTTC
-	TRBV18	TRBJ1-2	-	CASSPPLTNGYTF	TGTGCCAGCTCACCACCTTTGACCAATGGCTACACCTTC
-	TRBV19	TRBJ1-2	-	CASSRNSRDYGYTF	TGTGCCAGTAGTAGAAACTCCAGGGACTATGGCTACACCTTC
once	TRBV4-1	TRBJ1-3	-	CASSQEEFSGNTIYF	TGCGCCAGCAGCCAAGAGGAGTTCTCTGGAAACACCATATATTTT
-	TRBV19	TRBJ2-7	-	CASSPHRENSYEQYF	TGTGCCAGTAGTCCTCACAGGGAAAACTCCTACGAGCAGTACTTC
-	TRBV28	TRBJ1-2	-	CASSSPGTHFNYGYTF	TGTGCCAGCAGTTCCCCCGGGACGCATTTCAACTATGGCTACACCTTC
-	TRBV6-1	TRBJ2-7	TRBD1	CASSGRIRDRGNHEQYF	TGTGCCAGCAGTGGGCGCATACGGGACAGGGGTAACCACGAGCAGTACTTC
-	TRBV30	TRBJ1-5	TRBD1	CAWRPPGTANQPQHF	TGTGCCTGGAGACCTCCCGGGACAGCCAATCAGCCCCAGCATTTT
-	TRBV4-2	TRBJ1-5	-	CASSQVLGLNQPQHF	TGTGCCAGCAGCCAAGTCCTAGGCCTTAATCAGCCCCAGCATTTT
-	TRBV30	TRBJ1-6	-	CAWSVESRVPLHF	TGTGCCTGGAGTGTAGAAAGTCGTGTACCCCTCCACTTT
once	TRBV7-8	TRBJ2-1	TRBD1	CASSLGQGAGEQFF	TGTGCCAGCAGCTTAGGACAGGGGGCAGGTGAGCAGTTCTTC
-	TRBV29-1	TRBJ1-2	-	CSVEPPPGEAGYTF	TGCAGCGTTGAACCCCCCCCAGGGGAGGCTGGCTACACCTTC
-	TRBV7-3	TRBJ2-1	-	CASSGGAGQITNEQFF	TGTGCCAGCAGCGGCGGGGCGGGACAGATCACCAATGAGCAGTTCTTC
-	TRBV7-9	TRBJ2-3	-	CASSPVDTQYF	TGTGCCAGCAGCCCCGTAGATACGCAGTATTTT
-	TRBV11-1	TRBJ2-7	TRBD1	CASSDGTGNDYEQYF	TGTGCCAGCAGCGACGGGACAGGCAACGACTACGAGCAGTACTTC
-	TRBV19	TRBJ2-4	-	CASSISEENIQYF	TGTGCCAGTAGTATTTCGGAGGAAAACATTCAGTACTTC
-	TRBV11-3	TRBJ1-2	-	CASSLNSNYGYTF	TGTGCCAGCAGCCTCAACAGTAACTATGGCTACACCTTC
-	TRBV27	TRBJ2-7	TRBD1	CASSRQGMFNEQYF	TGTGCCAGCAGTCGACAGGGGATGTTCAACGAGCAGTACTTC
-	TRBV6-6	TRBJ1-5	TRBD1	CASSYPGGGQPQHF	TGTGCCAGCAGTTACCCAGGGGGAGGTCAGCCCCAGCATTTT
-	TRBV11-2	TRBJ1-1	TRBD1	CASRMTGAGTEAFF	TGTGCCAGCAGGATGACAGGGGCAGGCACTGAAGCTTTCTTT
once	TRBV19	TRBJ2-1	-	CASGRPSGNEQFF	TGTGCCAGTGGACGTCCCTCGGGTAATGAGCAGTTCTTC
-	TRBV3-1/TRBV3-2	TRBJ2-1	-	CASSLLVTTYNEQFF	TGTGCCAGCAGCCTGCTAGTCACTACTTACAATGAGCAGTTCTTC
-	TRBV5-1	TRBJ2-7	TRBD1	CASWDRAYEQYF	TGCGCCAGCTGGGACAGGGCTTACGAGCAGTACTTC
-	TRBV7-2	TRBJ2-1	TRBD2	CASSLFAGEAHEQFF	TGTGCCAGCAGCTTGTTTGCGGGAGAGGCGCATGAGCAGTTCTTC
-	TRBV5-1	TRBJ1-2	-	CASSSRDRTTF	TGCGCCAGCAGCTCCAGGGATCGCACCACCTTC
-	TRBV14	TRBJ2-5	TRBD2	CASSRGGETQYF	TGTGCCAGCAGCCGGGGGGGTGAGACCCAGTACTTC
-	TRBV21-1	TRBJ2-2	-	CASSPPIGGANTGELFF	TGTGCCAGCAGCCCCCCCATAGGCGGGGCGAACACCGGGGAGCTGTTTTTT
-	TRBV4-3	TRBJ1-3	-	CASSQVTGLSGNTIYF	TGCGCCAGCAGCCAAGTGACAGGCCTCTCTGGAAACACCATATATTTT
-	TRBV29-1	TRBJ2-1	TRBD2	CSVEVGRGEQFF	TGCAGCGTTGAAGTCGGGAGGGGTGAGCAGTTCTTC